The 4 T cell receptor beta chains given below trace back to one sample, sequenced in a study of blood T cells in healthy people across ages. With a J-beta primer mix and a sample-barcoded 5' primer, a second PCR ran about 7 to 11 cycles. Each CDR3 protein gets one entry after TCRdb re-called the 5' RACE reads with MiXCR. The sample has about 620,000 distinct CDR3 sequences; more than 20% are singletons. Sequenced input: blood. Receptors originate from a man between 65 and 85 years old in good health.

As for this clonotype: A much larger clone differs from this one at a single base, so this may be a read error. This sequence joins TRBV14 and TRBJ2-1; D gene unclear. CDR3 length: 16 amino acids. Trimming removed 1 base at V and 2 bases at J, with 12 bases between. Per germline, CDR1 SGHDN and CDR2 FVKESK. The CDR3 here is CASSQVGEVPYNEQFF. The CDR3 coding sequence is TGTGCCAGCAGCCAAGTTGGCGAGGTACCCTACAATGAGCAGTTCTTC.

This sequence joins TRBV6-2 or TRBV6-3 and TRBJ2-5; TRBD2 matches 9 bases. Per the germline V gene, CDR1 is MNHEY and CDR2 is SVGEGT. The CDR3 spans 16 residues. V was pared by 6 bases and J by 1 base, with 9 bases of the junction left unmatched. CDR3 coding DNA: TGTGCCAGCAGGCCTGCCGGACTAGCGCCCCAAGAGACCCAGTACTTC. It is translated as CASRPAGLAPQETQYF.

V usage is TRBV2 and J usage is TRBJ2-3, with no clear D. Deletions cut 7 bases from V and 2 bases from J, with 10 bases between. Germline CDR1 and CDR2: SNHLY and FYNNEI. The CDR3 extends over 13 amino acids. The CDR3 coding sequence is TGTGCCAGCAATGGACCATTCACAGATACGCAGTATTTT. As protein: CASNGPFTDTQYF. The variable domain in full, completed from reference TRBV2 and TRBJ2-3, reads EPEVTQTPSHQVTQMGQEVILRCVPISNHLYFYWYRQILGQKVEFLVSFYNNEISEKSEIFDDQFSVERPDGSNFTLKIRSTKLEDSAMYFCASNGPFTDTQYFGPGTRLTVL.

The rearrangement joins TRBV7-2 to TRBJ1-3; the D is unclear. Trimming left V 1 base short and J 0 bases short, with 13 bases between. CDR3 size: 17 residues. Germline assignment: CDR1 SGHTA and CDR2 FQGNSA. CDR3 in amino acids: CASSLVFQTISGNTIYF. As DNA, the CDR3 is TGTGCCAGCAGCTTAGTGTTCCAGACGATCTCTGGAAACACCATATATTTT.